The T cell receptor beta chain under discussion was sequenced for a study of blood T cell repertoires in COVID-19. Repertoires were generated with immunoSEQ multiplex PCR, while TCRdb's copy carries only in-frame clones and drops some. Here the sample spans about 280,000 clones, about 90% being singletons. Sequencing used PBMCs or T cells enriched from blood (not recorded which). This clonotype was obtained from a woman in her sixties who had recovered from COVID-19.

The CDR3 DNA is TGTGCCAGCTCACCACCGGGAACCAGCCAGACTAGCACTGAAGCTTTCTTT. This gives the protein CASSPPGTSQTSTEAFF. The V call is TRBV18, the J call TRBJ1-1; D unclear. The ends were cut back, 0 bases at V and 4 bases at J, with 18 bases in the middle. CDR1 is KGHSH, CDR2 LQKENI, per germline. This CDR3 contains 17 residues.